The following is a T cell receptor (beta chain) sequence with its context. TCRdb analysed the 5' RACE reads with MiXCR anew, one entry per CDR3 protein. The table shows about 110,000 distinct CDR3 sequences, with 11% occurring only once. This entry comes from a study of early T cells in non-severe SARS-CoV-2 infection. Germline values: CDR1 LGHDT, CDR2 YNNKEL (reference sequence). The CDR3 has 15 amino acids. The V end was cut by 2 bases, the J end by 3 bases, with 11 bases between. The TCR comes from an adult who was a healthcare worker with PCR-confirmed SARS-CoV-2 infection or an uninfected control (not recorded which). What was sequenced was whole blood. This chain links TRBV3-1 with TRBJ2-4; D gene ambiguous. DNA for the CDR3: TGTGCCAGCAGCCAAAAGACCGGCCTCAAAAACATTCAGTACTTC. It is translated as CASSQKTGLKNIQYF.